This T cell receptor beta chain was found in a study of blood T cell repertoires in COVID-19. Study at large: Material from acute and convalescent COVID-19 was sourced from the United States, Italy and Spain. PBMCs, B-cell-depleted T cells, or T cells provided the cDNA or gDNA that made up the material.

V was pared by 4 bases and J by 3 bases, with 19 bases between. There are 17 residues in the CDR3. Germline assignment: CDR1 PRHDT and CDR2 FYEKMQ (reference sequence). The protocol was immunoSEQ multiplex PCR, while the TCRdb copy is restricted to in-frame clones and leaves out a portion. The data show roughly 300,000 clones, about 90% seen once. The chain carries TRBV13 and TRBJ1-3; maybe TRBD1 (5 bases). This receptor was obtained from a woman aged 45-60 years who had recovered from COVID-19. The sequenced sample was peripheral blood. In nucleotides, the CDR3 is TGTGCCAGCAGCTACACCTGGGGGGGGGTTGGTGGAAACACCATATATTTT. It codes for CASSYTWGGVGGNTIYF.